The 28 T cell receptor beta chains presented below share a single source sample, sequenced in a study of CD8 T cells in ankylosing spondylitis. Findings and caveats of the study: One TCR beta motif, made up of eight or nine highly homologous variants, appeared characteristic of ankylosing spondylitis blood.

Each CDR3 protein gets one entry after TCRdb re-called the 5' RACE reads with MiXCR. The sample records more than 400,000 distinct CDR3 sequences, approximately 5% being singletons. The antigens these receptors bind are not known. The sample consisted of blood, either unsorted or a sorted T cell fraction (not recorded which). The receptors derive from a male donor with ankylosing spondylitis.

In this sample, this clonotype turned up many times. The chain joins TRBV20-1 to TRBJ1-1; no clear D. This CDR3 is 13 amino acids long. The V end lost 3 bases, the J end lost 0 bases, and 8 bases lay between the germline ends. Germline V CDR1 and CDR2: DFQATT, SNEGSKA (reference sequence). This chain's CDR3 is CSASSVMNTEAFF. DNA for the CDR3: TGCAGTGCTAGTTCGGTGATGAACACTGAAGCTTTCTTT.

This clonotype was counted many times. This chain uses TRBV24-1 with TRBJ1-2, with a weak D call TRBD1 (5 bases). The CDR3 runs 14 residues. Germline CDR1 and CDR2: KGHDR and SFDVKD. Trimming stripped 5 bases from V and 5 bases from J, with 14 bases between. The CDR3 loop is CATSGPGRSYGYTF. The CDR3 nucleotides read TGTGCCACCAGTGGTCCGGGACGGTCGTATGGCTACACCTTC.

This clonotype was detected ten times or more. The chain has TRBV9 and TRBJ2-1; TRBD1 matches at 7 bases. With 4 bases clipped from V and 7 bases from J, the junction kept 11 bases outside the gene matches. This CDR3 is 15 amino acids long. The V gene's germline CDR1 is SGDLS and CDR2 YYNGEE. Here the CDR3 reads CASSLGGQGVNEQFF. The DNA of the CDR3 is TGTGCCAGCAGCCTAGGTGGGCAGGGGGTGAATGAGCAGTTCTTC.

The genes are TRBV7-2 and TRBJ2-3; weak D call: TRBD1 (6 bases). The germline gives CDR1 SGHTA, CDR2 FQGNSA. The V and J ends lost 4 bases and 3 bases respectively, with 11 bases between them. The CDR3 is 14 residues long. The CDR3 DNA reads TGTGCCAGCAGCTCAAACAGGGCGACAGATACGCAGTATTTT. Translating it yields CASSSNRATDTQYF.

This clonotype has at least ten counts. The gene calls are TRBV4-3 and TRBJ2-1; D uncertain. There are 15 residues in the CDR3. The V gene lost 4 bases and the J gene lost 4 bases, with 14 bases spanning the gap. Per germline, CDR1 LGHNA and CDR2 YSLEER. The CDR3 DNA is TGCGCCAGCAGCCCCCAAAGCAGGAGATACAATGAGCAGTTCTTC. It is translated as CASSPQSRRYNEQFF.

This clonotype was seen at least ten times. The V and J genes are TRBV20-1 and TRBJ1-5; D uncertain. Trimming pared 3 bases from V and 1 base from J, leaving 7 bases between. The CDR3 sequence is 13 residues long. The germline CDR1 and CDR2 sequences are DFQATT and SNEGSKA (reference sequence). The CDR3 loop reads CSASAGSNQPQHF. The CDR3 DNA sequence: TGCAGTGCTAGTGCTGGGAGCAATCAGCCCCAGCATTTT.

About this clonotype: A read error may produce the germline difference seen at one junction end. The chain recombines TRBV11-2 with TRBJ2-2, with D tentatively TRBD2 (5 bases). The CDR3 is made up of 15 amino acids. Germline V gene lookup returns CDR1 SGHAT and CDR2 FQNNGV. CDR3 residues: CASNLLGLGFGELSF. DNA for the CDR3: TGTGCCAGCAATCTACTGGGCCTGGGGTTCGGGGAGCTGTCTTTT.

The sample holds a few counts of this clonotype. The CDR3 protein is CASSRPPGAIQYF. CDR3 nucleotide sequence: TGTGCCAGCAGCCGTCCCCCGGGGGCCATTCAGTACTTC. The V gene is TRBV7-2, the J gene TRBJ2-4, with D possibly called TRBD1 or TRBD2 (6 bases each). V was cut by 5 bases and J by 9 bases, with 14 bases left in between. The germline gives CDR1 SGHTA, CDR2 FQGNSA. The CDR3 is 13 residues long.

The table lists this clonotype with many counts. J is TRBJ2-3 and V is TRBV7-3, with D hard to call. This CDR3 spans 14 amino acids. The ends were cut back, 4 bases at V and 4 bases at J, with 12 bases in the middle. CDR1 and CDR2 from the germline V gene are SGHTA and FQGTGA. CDR3 DNA: TGTGCCAGCAGCTCCTCCTGGGCGGCAGATACGCAGTATTTT. This codes for CASSSSWAADTQYF. Looking up the rest from reference TRBV7-3 and TRBJ2-3 gives the full variable domain: GAGVSQTPSNKVTEKGKYVELRCDPISGHTALYWYRQSLGQGPEFLIYFQGTGAADDSGLPNDRFFAVRPEGSVSTLKIQRTERGDSAVYLCASSSSWAADTQYFGPGTRLTVL.

This clonotype was recorded many times. The chain combines TRBV11-2 with TRBJ1-1; no firm D call. The germline gives CDR1 SGHAT, CDR2 FQNNGV. V was cut by 3 bases and J by 4 bases, with 12 bases left in between. The length of the CDR3 is 14 residues. CDR3 nucleotides: TGTGCCAGCAGCTTCGGACTCCTGGGCACTGAAGCTTTCTTT. Translation: CASSFGLLGTEAFF.

In its sample, this clonotype was seen many times. This CDR3 is CASSLSASGSFNQETQYF. The CDR3 DNA reads TGCGCCAGCAGCTTGTCGGCTAGCGGGAGTTTTAATCAAGAGACCCAGTACTTC. The V call is TRBV5-1, the J call TRBJ2-5, with 10 bases fitting TRBD2. V shed 1 base, J shed 2 bases, and the junction held 11 bases outside the gene matches. This CDR3 comprises 18 residues. The germline gives CDR1 SGHRS, CDR2 YFSETQ.

The V gene is TRBV7-9, the J gene TRBJ2-3; 7 positions match TRBD1. Germline loops: CDR1 SEHNR, CDR2 FQNEAQ (reference sequence). V lost 2 bases and J lost 3; bases outside the gene matches: 8. CDR3 length: 16 amino acids. For the CDR3, the DNA is TGTGCCAGCAGCTTACTGGGACAGCCCGATACAGATACGCAGTATTTT. Translating gives CASSLLGQPDTDTQYF.

The chain couples TRBV7-2 to TRBJ2-7; 8 bases map to TRBD2. The CDR3 contains 14 residues. With V trimmed by 5 bases and J by 4 bases, 7 bases remained unmatched. Germline CDR1 reads SGHTA; CDR2 reads FQGNSA. In DNA, the CDR3 is TGTGCCAGCAGCCCCAGCAGCGGGAGTTACGAGCAGTACTTC. This encodes CASSPSSGSYEQYF.

This clonotype was counted many times. V usage is TRBV5-1 and J usage is TRBJ1-2; D uncertain. The V end was cut by 5 bases, the J end by 3 bases, with 20 bases between. CDR1 SGHRS and CDR2 YFSETQ come from the germline V gene. The CDR3 has 16 amino acids. CDR3 nucleotides: TGCGCCAGCAGATTACTCGGGCTGGGGTACGACTATGGCTACACCTTC. Protein: CASRLLGLGYDYGYTF.

At least ten counts were recorded for this clonotype. J is TRBJ2-7 and V is TRBV9; D possibly corresponds to TRBD2 (5 bases). The germline CDR1 and CDR2 sequences are SGDLS and YYNGEE. V gave up 4 bases and J gave up 2 bases, with 13 bases separating them. The CDR3 has 14 amino acids. DNA of the CDR3: TGTGCCAGCAGCCCACCCGGGGAACCCTACGAGCAGTACTTC. Amino acids: CASSPPGEPYEQYF.

The sample holds many counts of this clonotype. V is TRBV12-3 or TRBV12-4 and J is TRBJ1-1; no clear D gene. Trimming took 8 bases from V and 1 from J, leaving 8 bases between them. There are 12 residues in the CDR3. The CDR3 region is CASGRGNTEAFF. The CDR3 coding sequence is TGTGCCAGCGGGAGAGGGAACACTGAAGCTTTCTTT.

This clonotype was seen many times. The J gene is TRBJ1-2, the V gene TRBV7-9; no clear D gene. The V end lost 1 base, the J end lost 3 bases, and 9 bases lay between the germline ends. The CDR3 covers 14 residues. The germline CDR1 and CDR2 sequences are SEHNR and FQNEAQ (reference sequence). The CDR3 nucleotides are TGTGCCAGCAGCTTAGTCCCACAAGACTATGGCTACACCTTC. Its translation is CASSLVPQDYGYTF.

Many counts were recorded for this clonotype. The rearrangement links TRBV4-2 to TRBJ2-7; perhaps TRBD2 as D (6 bases). V lost 6 bases and J lost 2, with 17 bases in between. This CDR3 contains 15 residues. The V gene's germline CDR1 is LGHNA and CDR2 YNFKEQ. CDR3 sequence (DNA): TGTGCCAGCAGGGCATGGGGGGAGCGAACCTACGAGCAGTACTTC. This gives the protein CASRAWGERTYEQYF.

This clonotype has at least ten counts. The chain recombines TRBV25-1 with TRBJ1-6; D is perhaps TRBD1 (5 bases). In germline, CDR1 is MGHDK, CDR2 SYGVNS. The V and J ends lost 7 bases and 8 bases respectively, with 12 bases between them. This CDR3 has 13 amino acids. DNA for the CDR3: TGTGCCAGCACCCCGGGGGTGGATTCACCCCTCCACTTT. Translating it yields CASTPGVDSPLHF.

This clonotype was seen repeatedly, ten times or more. This sequence joins TRBV5-1 and TRBJ2-3; D might be TRBD1 (5 bases). Germline CDR1 SGHRS, CDR2 YFSETQ. V lost 4 bases and J lost 4, with 13 bases in between. The CDR3 is made up of 14 amino acids. The CDR3 DNA follows: TGCGCCAGCAGCCAGGGTCCGCCCCCAGATACGCAGTATTTT. As protein: CASSQGPPPDTQYF.

This clonotype was picked up many times. CDR3 nucleotides: TGTGCCAGCAGCACCCCAGGGGGAGAGACCCAGTACTTC. This sequence encodes CASSTPGGETQYF. V usage is TRBV7-9 and J usage is TRBJ2-5, with 7 bases identical to TRBD1. Per germline, CDR1 SEHNR and CDR2 FQNEAQ (reference sequence). V shed 5 bases, J shed 4 bases, and the junction held 4 bases outside the gene matches. The length of the CDR3 is 13 residues. The full variable domain, rest sourced from reference TRBV7-9 and TRBJ2-5, is DTGVSQNPRHKITKRGQNVTFRCDPISEHNRLYWYRQTLGQGPEFLTYFQNEAQLEKSRLLSDRFSAERPKGSFSTLEIQRTEQGDSAMYLCASSTPGGETQYFGPGTRLLVL.

This clonotype has ten or more counts. This chain joins TRBV12-3 or TRBV12-4 and TRBJ1-2, with a possible D match to TRBD1 (5 bases). Trimming stripped 7 bases from V and 8 bases from J, with 11 bases between. CDR3 length: 11 amino acids. CDR3 protein: CASNGAKGYTF. The CDR3 bases are TGTGCCAGCAACGGGGCCAAAGGCTACACCTTC.

This clonotype has ten or more counts. The CDR3 protein is CASSLKQHTEAFF. The CDR3 nucleotides are TGTGCCAGCAGTTTGAAACAGCACACTGAAGCTTTCTTT. This chain joins TRBV12-3 or TRBV12-4 and TRBJ1-1; no clear D gene. V lost 3 bases and J lost 3, with 8 bases in between. CDR3 length: 13 amino acids.

This clonotype was seen ten or more times. The chain uses TRBV7-9 and TRBJ1-2, with 8 bases aligning to TRBD1. V was clipped by 5 bases and J by 7 bases; unmatched bases: 6. CDR1 SEHNR and CDR2 FQNEAQ come from the germline V gene (reference sequence). The CDR3 contains 13 residues. The CDR3 region is CASSQDRAVGYTF. In nucleotides, the CDR3 is TGTGCCAGCAGCCAGGACAGGGCGGTTGGCTACACCTTC.

At least ten counts were recorded for this clonotype. The chain joins TRBV20-1 to TRBJ2-3, with D maybe TRBD2 (6 bases). The CDR3 consists of 15 residues. Germline V gene data show CDR1 as DFQATT and CDR2 as SNEGSKA (reference sequence). Trimming cost V 3 bases and J 2 bases, with 15 bases left between them. The CDR3 bases are TGCAGTGCTAGCGCTGGTAGCGGCTACACAGATACGCAGTATTTT. This encodes CSASAGSGYTDTQYF.

This clonotype has at least ten counts. The chain recombines TRBV9 with TRBJ1-1; no reliable D call. V was clipped by 3 bases and J by 0 bases, with 9 bases between them. The CDR3 runs to 14 residues. Per the germline V gene, CDR1 is SGDLS and CDR2 is YYNGEE. The CDR3 here is CASSASGVNTEAFF. CDR3 nucleotides: TGTGCCAGCAGCGCCAGCGGGGTGAACACTGAAGCTTTCTTT.

The rearrangement links TRBV5-1 to TRBJ1-6, with D unclear. Germline V gene lookup returns CDR1 SGHRS and CDR2 YFSETQ. The CDR3 covers 16 residues. Trimming took off 3 bases at V and 8 bases at J, with 18 bases between the two ends. This chain's CDR3 is CASSSITEGWDSPLHF. In DNA, the CDR3 is TGCGCCAGCAGCTCCATTACCGAGGGTTGGGATTCACCCCTCCACTTT.

The sample holds many counts of this clonotype. The chain combines TRBV9 with TRBJ2-2; the match to TRBD2 covers 10 bases. Trimming at V came to 5 bases and at J to 6 bases, leaving 7 bases not matched to a gene. The CDR3 covers 15 residues. Germline loops: CDR1 SGDLS, CDR2 YYNGEE. This chain's CDR3 is CASRIAGGGSGELFF. For the CDR3, the DNA is TGTGCCAGCAGGATAGCGGGAGGAGGCTCCGGGGAGCTGTTTTTT.